These 20 T cell receptor beta chains came from one sample sequenced in a study of blood T cells in healthy people across ages. A second roughly 6 to 12 cycle PCR used barcoded and J-beta primers. TCRdb re-called the 5' RACE reads with MiXCR, one entry per CDR3 protein. In the table there are roughly 900,000 distinct CDR3 sequences, 29% of which are singletons. The sample comprised blood. These receptor sequences come from a woman of 80 years or more in good health.

V usage is TRBV7-9 and J usage is TRBJ1-4; no clear D. Trimming left V 3 bases short and J 4 bases short, with 9 bases between. There are 14 residues in the CDR3. Per germline, CDR1 SEHNR and CDR2 FQNEAQ (reference sequence). The CDR3 DNA sequence: TGTGCCAGCAGCTTTGTCGGGAATAATGAAAAACTGTTTTTT. Encoded protein: CASSFVGNNEKLFF.

V and J are TRBV20-1 and TRBJ1-2, with 7 bases fitting TRBD1. V was clipped by 6 bases and J by 4 bases; unmatched bases: 11. Germline V gene data show CDR1 as DFQATT and CDR2 as SNEGSKA (reference sequence). The CDR3 is made up of 14 amino acids. The CDR3 DNA follows: TGCAGTGCGACAGGGTTATCCAGGGGCTATGGCTACACCTTC. This encodes CSATGLSRGYGYTF.

The chain couples TRBV6-2 or TRBV6-3 to TRBJ2-2; D perhaps matches TRBD2 (6 bases). Trimming cost V 2 bases and J 1 base, with 14 bases left between them. The CDR3 runs to 17 residues. The germline V gene encodes CDR1 MNHEY and CDR2 SVGEGT. The CDR3 nucleotides read TGTGCCAGCAGTTACCCGATGGCGGGGCAGAACACCGGGGAGCTGTTTTTT. This encodes CASSYPMAGQNTGELFF.

The sample holds one count of this clonotype. This may arise from a read error, as a much more abundant clone is one base away. The chain uses TRBV12-3 or TRBV12-4 and TRBJ1-2; a weak D match, TRBD1 (6 bases). The V gene lost 2 bases and the J gene lost 7 bases, with 17 bases spanning the gap. The CDR3 spans 15 residues. The CDR3 reads CASSLMGTRKIGYTF. Written as DNA, the CDR3 is TGTGCCAGCAGTTTAATGGGGACAAGGAAGATTGGCTACACCTTC.

This clonotype was observed a single time. A read error may explain this, as a much larger clone is one base away. The J gene is TRBJ2-5, the V gene TRBV5-6; 8 nucleotides align to TRBD2. The CDR3 contains 15 residues. After removal of 3 bases from V and 5 bases from J, the junction contained 9 bases not matched to a gene. Germline lookup yields CDR1 SGHDT and CDR2 YYEEEE. CDR3 region: CASSCQPGGRETQYF. The DNA of the CDR3 is TGTGCCAGCAGCTGCCAACCGGGGGGGCGGGAGACCCAGTACTTC.

The table lists this clonotype with a few counts. The rearrangement uses TRBV14 and TRBJ1-6, with unresolved D. Germline CDR1 is SGHDN and CDR2 is FVKESK. The CDR3 has 14 amino acids. The V end lost 5 bases, the J end lost 7 bases, and 12 bases lay between the germline ends. CDR3 sequence reads: CASSSEFPNSPLHF. The CDR3, as DNA: TGTGCCAGCAGCTCGGAATTTCCAAATTCACCCCTCCACTTT.

There are many counts of this clonotype. This rearrangement joins TRBV11-3 to TRBJ1-2; 12 nucleotides match TRBD1. J lost 4 bases, V lost 5 bases, and 14 bases had no gene match. CDR1 is SGHNT, CDR2 YENEEA, per germline. The CDR3 consists of 18 residues. DNA for the CDR3: TGTGCCAGCAGCACCGGGACAGGGGGCTCTCCGGGGGTCTATGGCTACACCTTC. It is translated as CASSTGTGGSPGVYGYTF.

This clonotype was detected a few times. This sequence may be a read error, since a much larger clone differs from it by one base. The chain uses TRBV3-1 and TRBJ1-2; no definite D call. Trimming left V 4 bases short and J 6 bases short, with 18 bases between. The CDR3 extends over 15 amino acids. Germline V gene lookup returns CDR1 LGHDT and CDR2 YNNKEL (reference sequence). The CDR3 DNA follows: TGTGCCAGCAGCCCGTCGGACGCGCGATCCGATGGCTACACCTTC. Encoded protein: CASSPSDARSDGYTF.

Notes on this clonotype: A much larger clone lies a single base off, so this may be a read error. V gene TRBV6-2 or TRBV6-3 combines with J gene TRBJ2-3; tentatively, D is TRBD1 (6 bases). Germline CDR1 is MNHEY and CDR2 is SVGEGT. This CDR3 comprises 16 residues. V shed 6 bases and J shed 3 bases, with 19 bases lying between them. The DNA for the CDR3 is TGTGCCAGCAGAAAGAGGGGGTCGCGAGGGACAGATACGCAGTATTTT. Encoded protein: CASRKRGSRGTDTQYF.

In its sample, this clonotype was seen a few times. A much larger clone lies a single base off, so this may be a read error. The chain has TRBV4-3 and TRBJ2-5; D might be TRBD1 or TRBD2, each matching 5 bases. CDR1 LGHNA and CDR2 YSLEER come from the germline V gene. The CDR3 spans 14 residues. The CDR3 spells CASSQFRDQEAQYF. DNA of the CDR3: TGCGCCAGCAGCCAATTCCGGGACCAAGAGGCCCAGTACTTC.

This clonotype was found once. The chain has TRBV4-3 and TRBJ2-6, with D unresolved. Germline-derived CDR1 and CDR2 are LGHNA and YSLEER. CDR3 length: 13 amino acids. V was trimmed by 6 bases and J by 3 bases, leaving 6 bases between them. For the CDR3, the DNA is TGCGCCAGCAGATCCTTTGGGGCCAACGTCCTGACTTTC. This gives the protein CASRSFGANVLTF.

V and J are TRBV20-1 and TRBJ1-2, with 11 bases that match TRBD1. The trim removed 6 bases at V and 6 bases at J, leaving 6 bases unmatched. CDR1 is DFQATT, CDR2 SNEGSKA, per germline (reference sequence). The CDR3 sequence is 13 residues long. Here the CDR3 reads CSAPTGQGDGYTF. The CDR3 DNA reads TGCAGTGCGCCCACGGGACAGGGGGATGGCTACACCTTC.

This clonotype was seen repeatedly, ten times or more. The J gene is TRBJ2-1, the V gene TRBV12-3 or TRBV12-4, with 11 bases fitting TRBD2. The junction had 11 bases not matched to a gene; V was cut back by 7 bases and J by 9 bases. CDR3 length: 15 amino acids. The CDR3 nucleotides read TGTGCCAGCACCTTAGCGGGGGGGCCGCCTGGTGAGCAGTTCTTC. This codes for CASTLAGGPPGEQFF.

This clonotype occurred many times. In DNA form, the CDR3 reads TGCAGTGCTAGAGATGCGGGGAAGCCTAATGAAAAACTGTTTTTT. Protein sequence: CSARDAGKPNEKLFF. The genes are TRBV20-1 and TRBJ1-4; D not certain. The CDR3 is 15 residues long. Germline loops: CDR1 DFQATT, CDR2 SNEGSKA (reference sequence). Trimming took off 0 bases at V and 3 bases at J, with 11 bases between the two ends.

To note about this clonotype: Possible read error: a much larger clone is one base away. CDR3 sequence reads: CASSSWTGGYQEAQYF. In DNA form, the CDR3 reads TGTGCCAGCAGCTCTTGGACAGGGGGCTACCAAGAGGCCCAGTACTTC. The V gene is TRBV3-1, the J gene TRBJ2-5; TRBD1 matches at 11 bases. CDR1 is LGHDT and CDR2 is YNNKEL in the germline V gene (reference sequence). The CDR3 contains 16 residues.

This clonotype has just one count. This may be a read error, as it is one base from a much larger clone. The chain couples TRBV20-1 to TRBJ2-7; D is unresolved. The CDR3 is made up of 13 amino acids. Trimming shortened V by 3 bases and J by 5 bases, and 14 bases separated the two germline ends. The germline gives CDR1 DFQATT, CDR2 SNEGSKA (reference sequence). DNA of the CDR3: TGCAGTGCTAGTAGAGTCTCATCCCACGAGCAGTACTTC. It codes for CSASRVSSHEQYF.

V and J are TRBV7-9 and TRBJ2-1; 7 nucleotides agree with TRBD1. V shed 5 bases and J 6 bases; nucleotides not matched to a gene: 4. Germline V CDR1 and CDR2: SEHNR, FQNEAQ (reference sequence). This CDR3 comprises 13 residues. Here the CDR3 reads CASSIGQVNEQFF. DNA for the CDR3: TGTGCCAGCAGCATAGGACAGGTCAATGAGCAGTTCTTC.

In this sample, this clonotype turned up once. The CDR3 nucleotides read TGTGCCAGCAGCTTAGCTCTGACTGGGGGCTACACCTTC. Translating gives CASSLALTGGYTF. The chain carries TRBV7-2 and TRBJ1-2; D not certain. The CDR3 totals 13 residues. The germline CDR1 and CDR2 sequences are SGHTA and FQGNSA. Trimming stripped 0 bases from V and 8 bases from J, with 10 bases between.

The chain carries TRBV30 and TRBJ2-7; 9 bases agree with TRBD1. Per the germline V gene, CDR1 is GTSNPN and CDR2 is SVGIG (reference sequence). The CDR3 contains 16 residues. The V gene end was trimmed by 2 bases and the J gene end by 9 bases; junction bases not matched to a gene: 17. The CDR3 nucleotides are TGTGCCTGGAGTCACTTACCCGGGACAGGGACTTTGGGGCAGTACTTC. Its protein product is CAWSHLPGTGTLGQYF.

This clonotype was observed many times. This chain connects TRBV5-1 to TRBJ2-5; possibly TRBD1 for D (6 bases). CDR1 is SGHRS, CDR2 YFSETQ, per germline. The CDR3 is 13 amino acids. The ends were cut back, 6 bases at V and 2 bases at J, with 11 bases in the middle. As DNA, the CDR3 is TGCGCCAGCAAACTGACAGGTCAAGAGACCCAGTACTTC. It codes for CASKLTGQETQYF.